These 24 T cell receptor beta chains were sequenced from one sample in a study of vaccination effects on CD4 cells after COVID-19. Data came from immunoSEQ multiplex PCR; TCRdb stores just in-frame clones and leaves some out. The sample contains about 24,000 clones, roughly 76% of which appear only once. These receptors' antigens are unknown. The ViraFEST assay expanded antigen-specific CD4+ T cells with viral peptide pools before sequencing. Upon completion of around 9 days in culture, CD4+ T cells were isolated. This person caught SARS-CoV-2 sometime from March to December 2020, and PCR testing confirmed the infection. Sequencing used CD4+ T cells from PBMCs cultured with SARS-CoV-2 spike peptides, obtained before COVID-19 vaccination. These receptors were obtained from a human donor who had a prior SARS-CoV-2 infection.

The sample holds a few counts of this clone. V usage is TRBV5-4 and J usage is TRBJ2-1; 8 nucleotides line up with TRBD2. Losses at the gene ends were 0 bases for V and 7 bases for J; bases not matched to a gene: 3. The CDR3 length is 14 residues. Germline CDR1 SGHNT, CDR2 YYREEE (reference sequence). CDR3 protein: CASSLGSGSNEQFF. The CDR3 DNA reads TGTGCCAGCAGCTTGGGCAGCGGGAGTAATGAGCAGTTCTTC.

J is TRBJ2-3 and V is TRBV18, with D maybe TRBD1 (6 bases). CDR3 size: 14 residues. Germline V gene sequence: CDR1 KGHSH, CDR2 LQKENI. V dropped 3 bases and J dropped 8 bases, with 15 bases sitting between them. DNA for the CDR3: TGTGCCAGCTCACCCGGGAACAGGGATAGTACGCAGTATTTT. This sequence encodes CASSPGNRDSTQYF.

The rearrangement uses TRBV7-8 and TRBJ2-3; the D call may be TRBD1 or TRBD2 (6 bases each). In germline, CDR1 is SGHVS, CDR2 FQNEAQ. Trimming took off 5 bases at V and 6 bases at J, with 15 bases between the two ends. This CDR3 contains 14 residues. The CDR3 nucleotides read TGTGCCAGCAGCCCTGACAGGACTACGGATACGCAGTATTTT. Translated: CASSPDRTTDTQYF.

This CDR3 reads CASSPVKRELETQYF. Here the CDR3 DNA reads TGTGCCAGCTCACCAGTGAAGCGGGAGTTAGAGACCCAGTACTTC. The J gene is TRBJ2-5, the V gene TRBV18; 8 nucleotides align to TRBD2. The V gene's germline CDR1 is KGHSH and CDR2 LQKENI. The CDR3 sequence is 15 residues long. The trim removed 2 bases at V and 4 bases at J, leaving 6 bases unmatched. Together with reference TRBV18 and TRBJ2-5, the CDR3 gives the full variable domain: NAGVMQNPRHLVRRRGQEARLRCSPMKGHSHVYWYRQLPEEGLKFMVYLQKENIIDESGMPKERFSAEFPKEGPSILRIQQVVRGDSAAYFCASSPVKRELETQYFGPGTRLLVL.

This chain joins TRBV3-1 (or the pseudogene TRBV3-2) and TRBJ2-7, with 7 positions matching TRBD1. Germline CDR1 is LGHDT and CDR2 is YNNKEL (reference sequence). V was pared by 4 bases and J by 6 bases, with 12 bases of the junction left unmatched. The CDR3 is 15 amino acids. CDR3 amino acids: CASSPAWTGGSEQYF. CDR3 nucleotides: TGTGCCAGCAGCCCCGCCTGGACAGGCGGCTCCGAGCAGTACTTC.

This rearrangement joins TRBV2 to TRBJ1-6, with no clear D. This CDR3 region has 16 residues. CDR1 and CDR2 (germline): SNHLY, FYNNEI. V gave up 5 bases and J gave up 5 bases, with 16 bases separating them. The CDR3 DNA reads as TGTGCCAGCAGTAGGCGGAGGAACTTCAATAATTCACCCCTCCACTTT. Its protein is CASSRRRNFNNSPLHF.

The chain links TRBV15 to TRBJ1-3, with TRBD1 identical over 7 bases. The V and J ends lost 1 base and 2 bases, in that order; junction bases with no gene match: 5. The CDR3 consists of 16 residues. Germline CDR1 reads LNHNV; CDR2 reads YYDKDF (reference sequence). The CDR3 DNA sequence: TGTGCCACCAGCAGAGGAACAGGGGAAGCTGGAAACACCATATATTTT. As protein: CATSRGTGEAGNTIYF. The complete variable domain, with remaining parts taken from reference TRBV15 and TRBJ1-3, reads DAMVIQNPRYQVTQFGKPVTLSCSQTLNHNVMYWYQQKSSQAPKLLFHYYDKDFNNEADTPDNFQSRRPNTSFCFLDIRSPGLGDTAMYLCATSRGTGEAGNTIYFGEGSWLTVV.

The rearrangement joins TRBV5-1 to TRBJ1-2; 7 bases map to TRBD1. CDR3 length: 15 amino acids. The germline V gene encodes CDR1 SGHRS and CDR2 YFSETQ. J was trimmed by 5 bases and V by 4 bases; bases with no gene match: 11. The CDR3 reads CASSVTGTDPYGYTF. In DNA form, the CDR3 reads TGCGCCAGCAGCGTGACAGGGACCGACCCGTATGGCTACACCTTC.

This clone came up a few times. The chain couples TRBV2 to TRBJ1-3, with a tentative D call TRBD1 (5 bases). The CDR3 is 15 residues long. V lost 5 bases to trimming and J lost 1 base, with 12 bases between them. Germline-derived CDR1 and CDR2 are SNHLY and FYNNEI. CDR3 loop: CASSSYGGSGNTIYF. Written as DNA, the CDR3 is TGTGCCAGCAGTTCATATGGGGGATCTGGAAACACCATATATTTT.

The CDR3 loop is CASSLRGAGYTF. CDR3 nucleotides: TGTGCCAGCAGTTTAAGGGGAGCTGGCTACACCTTC. The V gene is TRBV12-3 or TRBV12-4, the J gene TRBJ1-2; TRBD1 is a possible D gene (5 bases). This CDR3 is built from 12 residues. V dropped 2 bases and J dropped 7 bases, with 8 bases sitting between them.

The CDR3 region is CASSLTVEDYGYTF. In DNA form, the CDR3 reads TGCGCCAGCAGCTTGACGGTGGAGGACTATGGCTACACCTTC. The genes are TRBV5-1 and TRBJ1-2; D gene ambiguous. V was trimmed by 1 base and J by 3 bases, leaving 10 bases between them. CDR1 is SGHRS, CDR2 YFSETQ, per germline. The CDR3 is made up of 14 amino acids.

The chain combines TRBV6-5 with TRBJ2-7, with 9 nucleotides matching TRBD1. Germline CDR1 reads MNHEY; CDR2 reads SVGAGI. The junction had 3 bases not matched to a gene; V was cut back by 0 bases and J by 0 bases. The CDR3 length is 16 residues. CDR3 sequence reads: CASSYSPQGASYEQYF. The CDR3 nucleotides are TGTGCCAGCAGTTACTCCCCACAGGGGGCCTCCTACGAGCAGTACTTC.

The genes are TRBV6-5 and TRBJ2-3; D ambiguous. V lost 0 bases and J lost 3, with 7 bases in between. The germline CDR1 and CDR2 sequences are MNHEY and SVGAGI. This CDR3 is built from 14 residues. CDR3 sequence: CASSYSDTTDTQYF. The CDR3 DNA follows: TGTGCCAGCAGTTACTCCGATACTACAGATACGCAGTATTTT.

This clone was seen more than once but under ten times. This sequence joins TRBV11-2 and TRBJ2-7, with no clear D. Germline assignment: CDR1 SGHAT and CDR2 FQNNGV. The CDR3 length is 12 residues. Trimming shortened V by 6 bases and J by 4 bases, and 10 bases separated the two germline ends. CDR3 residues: CASRPSGYEQYF. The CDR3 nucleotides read TGTGCCAGCAGACCGTCGGGTTACGAGCAGTACTTC. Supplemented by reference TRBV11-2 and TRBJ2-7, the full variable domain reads EAGVAQSPRYKIIEKRQSVAFWCNPISGHATLYWYQQILGQGPKLLIQFQNNGVVDDSQLPKDRFSAERLKGVDSTLKIQPAKLEDSAVYLCASRPSGYEQYFGPGTRLTVT.

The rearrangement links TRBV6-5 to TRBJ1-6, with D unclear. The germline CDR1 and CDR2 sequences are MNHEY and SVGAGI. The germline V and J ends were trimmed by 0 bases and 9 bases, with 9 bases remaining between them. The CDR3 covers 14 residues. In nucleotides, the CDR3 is TGTGCCAGCAGTTACTCGGAACGGGGTTCACCCCTCCACTTT. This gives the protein CASSYSERGSPLHF.

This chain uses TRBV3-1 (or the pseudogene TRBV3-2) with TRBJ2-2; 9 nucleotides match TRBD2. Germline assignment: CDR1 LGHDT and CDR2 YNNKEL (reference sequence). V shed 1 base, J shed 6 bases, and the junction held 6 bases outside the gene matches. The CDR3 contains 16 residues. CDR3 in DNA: TGTGCCAGCAGCCAAGTAGCGGGGGTTCTCCCCGGGGAGCTGTTTTTT. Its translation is CASSQVAGVLPGELFF.

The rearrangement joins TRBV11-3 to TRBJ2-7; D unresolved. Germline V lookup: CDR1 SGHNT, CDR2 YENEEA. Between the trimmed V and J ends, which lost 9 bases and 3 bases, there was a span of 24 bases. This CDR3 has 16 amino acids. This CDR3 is CARSFLAPIQNYEQYF. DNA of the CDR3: TGTGCCAGGTCTTTTCTCGCGCCGATCCAAAACTACGAGCAGTACTTC. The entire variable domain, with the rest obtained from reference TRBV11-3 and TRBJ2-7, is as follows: EAGVVQSPRYKIIEKKQPVAFWCNPISGHNTLYWYLQNLGQGPELLIRYENEEAVDDSQLPKDRFSAERLKGVDSTLKIQPAELGDSAVYLCARSFLAPIQNYEQYFGPGTRLTVT.

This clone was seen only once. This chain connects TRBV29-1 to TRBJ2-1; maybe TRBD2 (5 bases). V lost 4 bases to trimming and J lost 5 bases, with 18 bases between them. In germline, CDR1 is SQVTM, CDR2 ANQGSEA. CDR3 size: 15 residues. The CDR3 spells CSVGPRRGWDNEQFF. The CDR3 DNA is TGCAGCGTTGGCCCCCGTCGGGGTTGGGACAATGAGCAGTTCTTC.

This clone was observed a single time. CDR3 in amino acids: CASSPRTSGYQETQYF. CDR3 nucleotide sequence: TGTGCCAGCAGCCCACGGACTAGCGGCTACCAAGAGACCCAGTACTTC. This chain joins TRBV7-2 and TRBJ2-5, with TRBD2 identical over 10 bases. This CDR3 contains 16 residues. V shed 5 bases, J shed 0 bases, and the junction held 6 bases outside the gene matches. The germline V gene encodes CDR1 SGHTA and CDR2 FQGNSA.

The CDR3 DNA is TGTGCCAGCAGCTTAGCGGGAGATATGAATGAGCAGTTCTTC. Amino acids: CASSLAGDMNEQFF. The chain links TRBV11-2 to TRBJ2-1; tentative D call: TRBD2 (6 bases). This CDR3 has 14 amino acids. Per the germline V gene, CDR1 is SGHAT and CDR2 is FQNNGV. V lost 1 base and J 7 bases, leaving 11 bases between the germline ends.

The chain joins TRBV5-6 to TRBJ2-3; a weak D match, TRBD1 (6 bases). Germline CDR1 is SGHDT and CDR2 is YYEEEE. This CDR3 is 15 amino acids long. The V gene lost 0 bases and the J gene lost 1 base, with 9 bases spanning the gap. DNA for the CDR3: TGTGCCAGCAGCTTGGGGTCAGGGGGCACAGATACGCAGTATTTT. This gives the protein CASSLGSGGTDTQYF. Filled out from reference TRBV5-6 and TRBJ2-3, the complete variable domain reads DAGVTQSPTHLIKTRGQQVTLRCSPKSGHDTVSWYQQALGQGPQFIFQYYEEEERQRGNFPDRFSGHQFPNYSSELNVNALLLGDSALYLCASSLGSGGTDTQYFGPGTRLTVL.

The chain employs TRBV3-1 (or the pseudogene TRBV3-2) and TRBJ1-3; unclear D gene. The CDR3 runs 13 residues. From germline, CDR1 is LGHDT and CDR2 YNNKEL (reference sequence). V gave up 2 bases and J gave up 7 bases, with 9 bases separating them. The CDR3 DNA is TGTGCCAGCAGCCAATTTGAAGGCAACACCATATATTTT. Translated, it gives CASSQFEGNTIYF.

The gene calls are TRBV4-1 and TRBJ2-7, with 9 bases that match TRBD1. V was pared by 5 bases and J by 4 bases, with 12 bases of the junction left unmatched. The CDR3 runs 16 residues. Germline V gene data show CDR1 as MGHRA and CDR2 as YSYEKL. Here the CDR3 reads CASSAQSGTGIYEQYF. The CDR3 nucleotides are TGCGCCAGCAGCGCACAATCCGGGACAGGGATATACGAGCAGTACTTC.

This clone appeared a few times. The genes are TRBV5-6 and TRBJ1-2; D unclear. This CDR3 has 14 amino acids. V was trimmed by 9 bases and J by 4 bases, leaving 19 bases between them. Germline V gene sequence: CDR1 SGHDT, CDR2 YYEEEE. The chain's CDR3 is CATIQRAVGYGYTF. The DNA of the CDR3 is TGTGCCACCATCCAGAGGGCGGTGGGCTATGGCTACACCTTC. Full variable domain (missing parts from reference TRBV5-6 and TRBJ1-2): DAGVTQSPTHLIKTRGQQVTLRCSPKSGHDTVSWYQQALGQGPQFIFQYYEEEERQRGNFPDRFSGHQFPNYSSELNVNALLLGDSALYLCATIQRAVGYGYTFGSGTRLTVV.